These T cell receptor beta chains were read from a single sample in a study of cytomegalovirus exposure and HLA in healthy donors. The protocol was immunoSEQ multiplex PCR, while the TCRdb copy is restricted to in-frame clones and leaves out a portion. The sample lists some 100,000 clones; roughly 80% were seen once. Source material: PBMCs. These receptors were collected from a man aged 18-30 years in good health and CMV-seronegative. CDR3s include the opening cysteine and the closing phenylalanine or tryptophan. D genes are given only for firm matches. Expanded clones are given a class, and other clones once, few, many or no size at all.

. | TRBJ2-1 | TRBD2 | TRBV19 | TGTGCCAGTAGATCAGAGGGGAAGCGGGAGGGAGAATCCTACAATGAGCAGTTCTTC | CASRSEGKREGESYNEQFF
once | TRBJ2-2 | . | TRBV28 | TGTGCCAGCGGGCTCAGACTACTTTCCGGGGAGCTGTTTTTT | CASGLRLLSGELFF
. | TRBJ2-7 | . | TRBV7-9 | TGTGCCAGCAGCCAACTTAAGCGGGAGACAGGGGAGCAGTACTTC | CASSQLKRETGEQYF
. | TRBJ2-7 | TRBD2 | TRBV5-1 | TGCGCCAGCAGTCCTGGACTAGCGGGAGGTGCGCCCCGCGAGCAGTACTTC | CASSPGLAGGAPREQYF
. | TRBJ2-1 | TRBD2 | TRBV5-6 | TGTGCCAGCAGCTTTGGTACTAGCGGGGGGGTTCGTGAGCAGTTCTTC | CASSFGTSGGVREQFF
. | TRBJ2-7 | . | TRBV28 | TGTGCCAGCAGTATAAATCGGAGGTTCGAGCAGTACTTC | CASSINRRFEQYF
. | TRBJ2-5 | . | TRBV19 | TGTGCCAGTAGTATGTCGATAGAAGAGACCCAGTACTTC | CASSMSIEETQYF
. | TRBJ2-7 | TRBD2 | TRBV28 | TGTGCCAGCAAAAAGGTGCTAGCGGGATACTACGAGCAGTACTTC | CASKKVLAGYYEQYF
. | TRBJ2-5 | TRBD2 | TRBV6-5 | TGTGCCAGCAGTTACGGGGGGGAAGGAGAGACCCAGTACTTC | CASSYGGEGETQYF
. | TRBJ1-5 | . | TRBV28 | TGTGCCAGCAGTCGAGGACAGTCGAATCAGCCCCAGCATTTT | CASSRGQSNQPQHF
. | TRBJ2-3 | TRBD2 | TRBV6-4 | TGTGCCAGCAGCCCCCTAGCGGGAGTGGGGACAGATACGCAGTATTTT | CASSPLAGVGTDTQYF
once | TRBJ1-2 | . | TRBV29-1 | TGCAGCGTCGGGGACCTCGACAGGCGCTATGGCTACACCTTC | CSVGDLDRRYGYTF
few | TRBJ2-1 | . | TRBV5-1 | TGCGCCAGCAGCTTGGCCCAGCGGGCTGAGCAGTTCTTC | CASSLAQRAEQFF
. | TRBJ2-2 | TRBD2 | TRBV6-6 | TGTGCCAGCACTAAAGGGAGGGGACCCACCGGGGAGCTGTTTTTT | CASTKGRGPTGELFF
. | TRBJ1-3 | . | TRBV5-6 | TGTGCCAGCAGCTCACTACAGGGAGCGGGAAACACCATATATTTT | CASSSLQGAGNTIYF
once | TRBJ1-4 | . | TRBV7-9 | TGTGCCAGCAGCCGAGGGGGTGAAAAACTGTTTTTT | CASSRGGEKLFF
. | TRBJ2-7 | . | TRBV30 | TGTGCCTGGGGGCCGGGATACGAGCAGTACTTC | CAWGPGYEQYF
few | TRBJ2-1 | TRBD2 | TRBV9 | TGTGCCAGCAGCGGAGAGAGCGGGAGTTCCTACAATGAGCAGTTCTTC | CASSGESGSSYNEQFF
. | TRBJ2-3 | TRBD2 | TRBV7-9 | TGTGCCAGCAGACCCTCCCATGGGACTAGCGGAAGCACAGATACGCAGTATTTT | CASRPSHGTSGSTDTQYF
. | TRBJ2-1 | . | TRBV6-5 | TGTGCCAGCGGGCGTAGTCGTGGTGAGCAGTTCTTC | CASGRSRGEQFF
once | TRBJ1-1 | . | TRBV19 | TGTGCCAGTAGTCTACAGAGGGTTACTGAAGCTTTCTTT | CASSLQRVTEAFF
. | TRBJ1-4 | TRBD1 | TRBV19 | TGTGCCAGTAGTCCTGGACAGGGCACTAATGAAAAACTGTTTTTT | CASSPGQGTNEKLFF
. | TRBJ2-3 | TRBD1 | TRBV27 | TGTGCCAGCAGTTACAGGGGGCGCCGGGGCACAGATACGCAGTATTTT | CASSYRGRRGTDTQYF
. | TRBJ2-1 | TRBD2 | TRBV19 | TGTGCCAGTAGTAGGGGACTAGCGGATTCCTACAATGAGCAGTTCTTC | CASSRGLADSYNEQFF
. | TRBJ1-1 | . | TRBV5-6 | TGTGCCAGCAGCTTTCGAGGCCCTGAAGCTTTCTTT | CASSFRGPEAFF
. | TRBJ1-5 | . | TRBV7-3 | TGTGCCAGCAGCCGACGGCCCCGGGGAGATCAGCCCCAGCATTTT | CASSRRPRGDQPQHF
. | TRBJ2-1 | TRBD2 | TRBV27 | TGTGCCAGCACCCGAAACTTTGGGACTAGCGGGAGTGGAGAGCAGTTCTTC | CASTRNFGTSGSGEQFF
. | TRBJ2-1 | . | TRBV4-2 | TGTGCCAGCAGCCAAGATGGGCTAGCTTCGAATGAGCAGTTCTTC | CASSQDGLASNEQFF
. | TRBJ2-5 | TRBD2 | TRBV9 | TGTGCCAGCAGCAATAGCGGGAGGGCGATAGGGGAGACCCAGTACTTC | CASSNSGRAIGETQYF
. | TRBJ1-6 | . | TRBV12-5 | TGTGCTAGTGGTTTAACGGAGACCTCACCCCTCCACTTT | CASGLTETSPLHF
. | TRBJ1-2 | TRBD1 | TRBV7-2 | TGTGCCAGCAGCCCCGGGACAGACTATGGCTACACCTTC | CASSPGTDYGYTF
. | TRBJ2-1 | TRBD2 | TRBV9 | TGTGCCAGCAGCGTAGAGGGACTAGCCTTTTACAATGAGCAGTTCTTC | CASSVEGLAFYNEQFF
once | TRBJ2-7 | . | TRBV15 | TGTGCCACCAGCAGAGCCCAGGGGAGAAACGAGCAGTACTTC | CATSRAQGRNEQYF
. | TRBJ2-7 | . | TRBV5-4 | TGTGCCAGCAGCTTATTCCCTCATCGGGCAGGGTCCTACGAGCAGTACTTC | CASSLFPHRAGSYEQYF
. | TRBJ2-7 | . | TRBV14 | TGTGCCAGCAGCGATACAGGGTCCTACGAGCAGTACTTC | CASSDTGSYEQYF
. | TRBJ2-7 | . | TRBV5-6 | TGTGCCAGCAGCTGGCGAACCCCTGGGAGGTCGTACGAGCAGTACTTC | CASSWRTPGRSYEQYF
. | TRBJ2-7 | TRBD2 | TRBV7-8 | TGTGCCAGCAGCCCTAGCGGGAGCTCCTACGAGCAGTACTTC | CASSPSGSSYEQYF
. | TRBJ2-7 | TRBD1 | TRBV9 | TGTGCCAGCAGCGGGGACAGGGAAAACTCCTACGAGCAGTACTTC | CASSGDRENSYEQYF
. | TRBJ2-3 | TRBD1 | TRBV14 | TGTGCCAGCAGCCTACGGACAGGGGGCACCGATACGCAGTATTTT | CASSLRTGGTDTQYF
. | TRBJ2-5 | . | TRBV7-2 | TGTGCCAGCAGCTATCGCGTCCAAGAGACCCAGTACTTC | CASSYRVQETQYF
. | TRBJ2-7 | . | TRBV29-1 | TGCAGCGTTGAAGGCGGGACCTTCTCCTACGAGCAGTACTTC | CSVEGGTFSYEQYF
. | TRBJ2-7 | TRBD1 | TRBV5-4 | TGTGCCAGCAGCTTTACAGGGGGATCCTACGAGCAGTACTTC | CASSFTGGSYEQYF
once | TRBJ2-1 | . | TRBV13 | TGTGCCAGCAGCTCAACACAGCCGGGGAATGAGCAGTTCTTC | CASSSTQPGNEQFF
. | TRBJ2-4 | TRBD2 | TRBV13 | TGTGCCAGCAGCTTAGGTGGGGTAGCGGGAGCCCATTTTCGGATACAGTACTTC | CASSLGGVAGAHFRIQYF
. | TRBJ2-7 | . | TRBV29-1 | TGCAGCGTTGAATGGTCGGCGACTAAATCCTACGAGCAGTACTTC | CSVEWSATKSYEQYF
few | TRBJ2-5 | . | TRBV27 | TGTGCCAGCAGAGGTCCAACACCGGGGACCCAGTACTTC | CASRGPTPGTQYF
. | TRBJ2-1 | TRBD1 | TRBV10-3 | TGTGCCAACAGAGGGTCAGGTCCTTCAGGGACAGGGGGTTCGTATGAGCAGTTCTTC | CANRGSGPSGTGGSYEQFF
. | TRBJ2-3 | . | TRBV30 | TGTGCCTGGAACCCAACTAGGGTCCTCACAGATACGCAGTATTTT | CAWNPTRVLTDTQYF
. | TRBJ2-7 | . | TRBV4-1 | TGCGCCAGCAGCCAAGATGTAGGACTATCCCCGGAGCAGTACTTC | CASSQDVGLSPEQYF
. | TRBJ1-6 | . | TRBV18 | TGTGCCAGCTCACCAGAGGGACACCATAATTCACCCCTCCACTTT | CASSPEGHHNSPLHF
. | TRBJ2-1 | . | TRBV29-1 | TGCAGCGCCTACGGTGAAGCACCTGAGCAGTTCTTC | CSAYGEAPEQFF